One and the same sample provided the 26 T cell receptor beta chains below, sequenced in a study of blood T cell repertoires in COVID-19. Assay: immunoSEQ multiplex PCR; the TCRdb copy retains only in-frame clones and omits some. This sample has approximately 70,000 clones, with 90% found just once. Material for sequencing was peripheral blood. These receptor sequences come from a woman aged 18-29 years with acute or convalescent COVID-19.

J is TRBJ2-3 and V is TRBV9; TRBD2 is a possible D gene (6 bases). CDR3 length: 13 residues. Deletions cut 7 bases from V and 7 bases from J, with 16 bases between. The germline gives CDR1 SGDLS, CDR2 YYNGEE. CDR3 loop: CASGVAGRNTQYF. CDR3 in DNA: TGTGCCAGCGGGGTGGCGGGAAGGAATACGCAGTATTTT.

This chain links TRBV27 with TRBJ2-7; 9 bases match TRBD1. The CDR3 length is 15 residues. With 4 bases clipped from V and 3 bases from J, the junction kept 7 bases outside the gene matches. CDR1 is MNHEY, CDR2 SMNVEV, per germline (reference sequence). The CDR3 here is CASSSHGTGSYEQYF. In nucleotides, the CDR3 is TGTGCCAGCAGTTCCCACGGGACAGGGAGCTACGAGCAGTACTTC.

V and J are TRBV6-5 and TRBJ1-5; no firm D call. This CDR3 spans 15 amino acids. V was trimmed by 7 bases and J by 4 bases, leaving 17 bases between them. Germline loops: CDR1 MNHEY, CDR2 SVGAGI. The DNA of the CDR3 is TGTGCCAGCATACCAAGGGAGGGAACAAATCAGCCCCAGCATTTT. Protein: CASIPREGTNQPQHF.

The chain links TRBV5-1 to TRBJ2-5; D may be TRBD2 (6 bases). With 0 bases removed from V and 4 bases from J, the gap between germline ends came to 13 bases. The CDR3 is made up of 15 amino acids. From germline, CDR1 is SGHRS and CDR2 YFSETQ. CDR3 nucleotides: TGCGCCAGCAGCTTGGCCGGGGGACCGGGAGAGACCCAGTACTTC. It translates to CASSLAGGPGETQYF. Combining the CDR3 with reference TRBV5-1 and TRBJ2-5 gives the whole variable domain KAGVTQTPRYLIKTRGQQVTLSCSPISGHRSVSWYQQTPGQGLQFLFEYFSETQRNKGNFPGRFSGRQFSNSRSEMNVSTLELGDSALYLCASSLAGGPGETQYFGPGTRLLVL.

J is TRBJ2-1 and V is TRBV15; 12 bases are a match to TRBD2. The CDR3 loop spans 16 amino acids. The germline gives CDR1 LNHNV, CDR2 YYDKDF (reference sequence). V lost 5 bases to trimming and J lost 5 bases; unmatched junction nucleotides: 7. The CDR3: CATSARLAGVHNEQFF. CDR3 coding DNA: TGTGCCACCAGCGCGAGACTAGCGGGAGTCCACAATGAGCAGTTCTTC. The whole variable domain, remainder taken from reference TRBV15 and TRBJ2-1, is DAMVIQNPRYQVTQFGKPVTLSCSQTLNHNVMYWYQQKSSQAPKLLFHYYDKDFNNEADTPDNFQSRRPNTSFCFLDIRSPGLGDTAMYLCATSARLAGVHNEQFFGPGTRLTVL.

This rearrangement joins TRBV7-9 to TRBJ2-1; 9 nucleotides agree with TRBD1. V gave up 5 bases and J gave up 1 base; unmatched junction bases: 6. This CDR3 spans 16 amino acids. The germline V gene encodes CDR1 SEHNR and CDR2 FQNEAQ (reference sequence). CDR3 sequence: CASSPNRGHSYNEQFF. The CDR3 DNA sequence: TGTGCCAGCAGCCCAAACAGGGGGCATTCCTACAATGAGCAGTTCTTC.

The chain employs TRBV3-1 (or the pseudogene TRBV3-2) and TRBJ2-7, with 9 nucleotides matching TRBD2. J lost 4 bases, V lost 5 bases, and 9 bases had no gene match. The germline CDR1 and CDR2 sequences are LGHDT and YNNKEL (reference sequence). CDR3 length equals 15 residues. Here the CDR3 reads CASSSGGGGRYEQYF. CDR3 bases: TGTGCCAGCAGCTCCGGCGGGGGGGGCCGGTACGAGCAGTACTTC.

The rearrangement joins TRBV3-1 (or the pseudogene TRBV3-2) to TRBJ2-7, with TRBD2 as a possible D gene (5 bases). Deletions cut 2 bases from V and 1 base from J, with 12 bases between. The CDR3 is 15 residues long. Germline assignment: CDR1 LGHDT and CDR2 YNNKEL (reference sequence). The CDR3 coding sequence is TGTGCCAGCAGCCAAAACTTTCAGCGGTCCTACGAGCAGTACTTC. It is translated as CASSQNFQRSYEQYF.

This chain joins TRBV11-2 and TRBJ2-7; 7 positions agree with TRBD2. This CDR3 is 12 amino acids long. Per germline, CDR1 SGHAT and CDR2 FQNNGV. Here the CDR3 reads CASASGSLEQYF. Written as DNA, the CDR3 is TGTGCTTCGGCTAGCGGCAGTTTGGAGCAGTACTTC. Full variable domain (remainder filled in from reference TRBV11-2 and TRBJ2-7): EAGVAQSPRYKIIEKRQSVAFWCNPISGHATLYWYQQILGQGPKLLIQFQNNGVVDDSQLPKDRFSAERLKGVDSTLKIQPAKLEDSAVYLCASASGSLEQYFGPGTRLTVT.

The CDR3, as DNA: TGTGCCAGCAGCCAAGTACCGGGGGGCGCGGGCGGAGAGCAGTTCTTC. It is translated as CASSQVPGGAGGEQFF. V gene TRBV3-1 (or the pseudogene TRBV3-2) combines with J gene TRBJ2-1; possible D gene TRBD2, 7 bases. Germline lookup yields CDR1 LGHDT and CDR2 YNNKEL (reference sequence). This CDR3 has 16 amino acids. Trimming took 1 base from V and 10 from J, leaving 20 bases between them.

This clone was counted only a few times. The chain uses TRBV2 and TRBJ2-6, with a weak D call TRBD1 (6 bases). Trimming pared 6 bases from V and 0 bases from J, leaving 12 bases between. The CDR3 is 16 amino acids. Germline V CDR1 and CDR2: SNHLY, FYNNEI. The CDR3 here is CASSGTLGSGANVLTF. Here the CDR3 DNA reads TGTGCCAGCAGCGGGACACTCGGCTCTGGGGCCAACGTCCTGACTTTC.

The rearrangement uses TRBV5-1 and TRBJ1-1, with TRBD1 matching over 9 bases. Germline CDR1 reads SGHRS; CDR2 reads YFSETQ. The CDR3 loop spans 15 amino acids. The V gene end was trimmed by 3 bases and the J gene end by 0 bases; junction bases not matched to a gene: 3. The CDR3 nucleotides read TGCGCCAGCAGCTCGTGGACAGGGGTGAACACTGAAGCTTTCTTT. Translating gives CASSSWTGVNTEAFF.

The J gene is TRBJ1-4, the V gene TRBV12-3 or TRBV12-4; 8 bases agree with TRBD1. The J segment lost 8 bases and the V segment lost 5 bases, leaving 4 bases of the junction unmatched. CDR3 length: 13 residues. The CDR3 spells CASSPGQGEKLFF. The CDR3, as DNA: TGTGCCAGCAGTCCCGGACAGGGCGAAAAACTGTTTTTT.

This chain connects TRBV7-2 to TRBJ1-1, with D unclear. The germline V gene has CDR1 SGHTA and CDR2 FQGNSA. The length of the CDR3 is 14 residues. V was pared by 0 bases and J by 0 bases, with 5 bases between. The DNA of the CDR3 is TGTGCCAGCAGCTTAGCACTGATGAACACTGAAGCTTTCTTT. Encoded protein: CASSLALMNTEAFF.

The chain joins TRBV9 to TRBJ2-5, with 7 bases matching TRBD2. This CDR3 is 16 amino acids long. The germline gives CDR1 SGDLS, CDR2 YYNGEE. V lost 4 bases to trimming and J lost 8 bases; unmatched junction nucleotides: 17. The CDR3 is CASSPREDWRQPTQYF. The CDR3 DNA follows: TGTGCCAGCAGCCCCCGGGAGGACTGGCGCCAGCCAACCCAGTACTTC.

This chain joins TRBV10-2 and TRBJ2-2; 7 positions match TRBD1. The CDR3 loop spans 15 amino acids. Germline values: CDR1 WSHSY, CDR2 SAAADI. The V segment lost 4 bases and the J segment 1 base; nucleotides outside the gene matches: 3. The CDR3 here is CASSARQGNTGELFF. The CDR3 nucleotides read TGCGCCAGCAGTGCAAGACAGGGGAACACCGGGGAGCTGTTTTTT.

The chain employs TRBV18 and TRBJ2-5, with D possibly matching TRBD2 (6 bases). Looked up from germline, CDR1 is KGHSH and CDR2 is LQKENI. V was pared by 0 bases and J by 7 bases, with 12 bases between. The length of the CDR3 is 14 residues. CDR3 in amino acids: CASSPPGGGWTQYF. The CDR3, as DNA: TGTGCCAGCTCACCACCGGGCGGAGGGTGGACCCAGTACTTC.

The CDR3 DNA sequence: TGTGCCAGCAGCCACACCAGGAACTATGGCTACACCTTC. Translated: CASSHTRNYGYTF. This chain connects TRBV14 to TRBJ1-2; D not certain. The CDR3 has 13 residues. The germline V gene has CDR1 SGHDN and CDR2 FVKESK. V was clipped by 3 bases and J by 2 bases, with 7 bases between them. Variable domain in full (rest from reference TRBV14 and TRBJ1-2): EAGVTQFPSHSVIEKGQTVTLRCDPISGHDNLYWYRRVMGKEIKFLLHFVKESKQDESGMPNNRFLAERTGGTYSTLKVQPAELEDSGVYFCASSHTRNYGYTFGSGTRLTVV.

This clone was recorded only once. CDR3 DNA sequence: TGCAGCGTTGAAGATGCCGACGGGGGGGCCGGCGAGCAGTACTTC. Residues: CSVEDADGGAGEQYF. The chain links TRBV29-1 to TRBJ2-7; TRBD2 matches at 8 bases. Germline CDR1 and CDR2: SQVTM and ANQGSEA. V shed 0 bases and J 6 bases; nucleotides not matched to a gene: 10. This CDR3 has 15 residues.

This clone was counted a few times. In DNA, the CDR3 is TGTGCCAGCACTGGGGGGGGCACCTATGGCTACACCTTC. Translation gives CASTGGGTYGYTF. This sequence joins TRBV2 and TRBJ1-2; a weak D match, TRBD1 (6 bases). V was clipped by 7 bases and J by 4 bases, with 13 bases between them. Germline-derived CDR1 and CDR2 are SNHLY and FYNNEI. The CDR3 runs 13 residues.

The chain has TRBV21-1 and TRBJ1-5; no check of the table's D call, TRBD1, against the DNA was made. TRBV21-1 constitutes a pseudogene. CDR3 size: 18 residues. The CDR3 reads CASSILEGQVYSNQPQHF. In DNA form, the CDR3 reads TGTGCCAGCAGCATTCTCGAGGGACAGGTGTATAGCAATCAGCCCCAGCATTTT.

V gene TRBV20-1 combines with J gene TRBJ2-1, with D tentatively TRBD1 (6 bases). The CDR3 extends over 17 amino acids. V gave up 3 bases and J gave up 3 bases, with 21 bases separating them. Germline V gene lookup returns CDR1 DFQATT and CDR2 SNEGSKA (reference sequence). The CDR3 DNA reads TGCAGTGCTAGTGGGGGCGGACCAAAAAAAAACTACAATGAGCAGTTCTTC. Protein sequence: CSASGGGPKKNYNEQFF.

The J gene is TRBJ1-1, the V gene TRBV9, with TRBD1 matching over 12 bases. There are 19 residues in the CDR3. From germline, CDR1 is SGDLS and CDR2 YYNGEE. V lost 3 bases to trimming and J lost 0 bases; unmatched junction nucleotides: 12. As DNA, the CDR3 is TGTGCCAGCAGCGCACGGACTGCGGGACAGGGGGCCGTGAACACTGAAGCTTTCTTT. Translation gives CASSARTAGQGAVNTEAFF.

The chain combines TRBV5-1 with TRBJ2-7; TRBD1 matches 8 bases. Trimming took 2 bases from V and 0 from J; bases not matched to a gene: 4. Germline values: CDR1 SGHRS, CDR2 YFSETQ. The CDR3 loop spans 15 amino acids. DNA for the CDR3: TGCGCCAGCAGCTTCGGGACAGGAAACTCCTACGAGCAGTACTTC. The encoded protein is CASSFGTGNSYEQYF. Together with reference TRBV5-1 and TRBJ2-7, the CDR3 gives the full variable domain: KAGVTQTPRYLIKTRGQQVTLSCSPISGHRSVSWYQQTPGQGLQFLFEYFSETQRNKGNFPGRFSGRQFSNSRSEMNVSTLELGDSALYLCASSFGTGNSYEQYFGPGTRLTVT.

The table lists this clone with a few counts. The CDR3 region has the DNA TGTGCCAGCAGCTTATTGGTGGTCCATACCACATCGCAGCCCCAGCATTTT. Translating gives CASSLLVVHTTSQPQHF. This rearrangement joins TRBV7-9 to TRBJ1-5; the D is unclear. Trimming shortened V by 2 bases and J by 7 bases, and 21 bases separated the two germline ends. The CDR3 consists of 17 residues. CDR1 and CDR2 (germline): SEHNR, FQNEAQ (reference sequence).

This sequence joins TRBV2 and TRBJ2-1; TRBD2 aligns across 11 bases. The CDR3 runs 13 residues. Trimming removed 3 bases from V and 11 bases from J; junction bases left unmatched: 3. Germline V gene lookup returns CDR1 SNHLY and CDR2 FYNNEI. The CDR3: CASSETSGAKQFF. DNA of the CDR3: TGTGCCAGCAGTGAGACTAGCGGGGCCAAGCAGTTCTTC.